The text below deals with one T cell receptor (beta chain). As yet, its antigen is unknown. The sample is drawn from a study of T cell repertoires and Cas9 in healthy adults. Study at large: SpCas9-reactive CD4 and CD8 T cells were characterized for potency, cytotoxicity and lineage.

CDR1 is SGHTA and CDR2 is FQGNSA in the germline V gene. V lost 3 bases and J 0 bases, leaving 12 bases between the germline ends. This CDR3 contains 16 residues. The data were produced by immunoSEQ multiplex PCR, yet TCRdb's version contains in-frame clones alone and is incomplete. Among tens of thousands of clones, under 95% were seen once, and the ten largest hold roughly 0.76%. Study conclusions and caveats: In vitro, SpCas9-reactive Tregs were reported to curb effector T cell proliferation and function.

V gene TRBV7-2 combines with J gene TRBJ1-3; perhaps TRBD1 as D (6 bases). This clonotype was sampled from a human donor in good health. The sequenced sample consisted of CD4+ effector T cells (CD127+, CD25-, CD137-, CD154-) from PBMCs; culture status not recorded. CDR3 nucleotides: TGTGCCAGCAGCTTCAGGGGTCCAAGCTCTGGAAACACCATATATTTT. It codes for CASSFRGPSSGNTIYF.